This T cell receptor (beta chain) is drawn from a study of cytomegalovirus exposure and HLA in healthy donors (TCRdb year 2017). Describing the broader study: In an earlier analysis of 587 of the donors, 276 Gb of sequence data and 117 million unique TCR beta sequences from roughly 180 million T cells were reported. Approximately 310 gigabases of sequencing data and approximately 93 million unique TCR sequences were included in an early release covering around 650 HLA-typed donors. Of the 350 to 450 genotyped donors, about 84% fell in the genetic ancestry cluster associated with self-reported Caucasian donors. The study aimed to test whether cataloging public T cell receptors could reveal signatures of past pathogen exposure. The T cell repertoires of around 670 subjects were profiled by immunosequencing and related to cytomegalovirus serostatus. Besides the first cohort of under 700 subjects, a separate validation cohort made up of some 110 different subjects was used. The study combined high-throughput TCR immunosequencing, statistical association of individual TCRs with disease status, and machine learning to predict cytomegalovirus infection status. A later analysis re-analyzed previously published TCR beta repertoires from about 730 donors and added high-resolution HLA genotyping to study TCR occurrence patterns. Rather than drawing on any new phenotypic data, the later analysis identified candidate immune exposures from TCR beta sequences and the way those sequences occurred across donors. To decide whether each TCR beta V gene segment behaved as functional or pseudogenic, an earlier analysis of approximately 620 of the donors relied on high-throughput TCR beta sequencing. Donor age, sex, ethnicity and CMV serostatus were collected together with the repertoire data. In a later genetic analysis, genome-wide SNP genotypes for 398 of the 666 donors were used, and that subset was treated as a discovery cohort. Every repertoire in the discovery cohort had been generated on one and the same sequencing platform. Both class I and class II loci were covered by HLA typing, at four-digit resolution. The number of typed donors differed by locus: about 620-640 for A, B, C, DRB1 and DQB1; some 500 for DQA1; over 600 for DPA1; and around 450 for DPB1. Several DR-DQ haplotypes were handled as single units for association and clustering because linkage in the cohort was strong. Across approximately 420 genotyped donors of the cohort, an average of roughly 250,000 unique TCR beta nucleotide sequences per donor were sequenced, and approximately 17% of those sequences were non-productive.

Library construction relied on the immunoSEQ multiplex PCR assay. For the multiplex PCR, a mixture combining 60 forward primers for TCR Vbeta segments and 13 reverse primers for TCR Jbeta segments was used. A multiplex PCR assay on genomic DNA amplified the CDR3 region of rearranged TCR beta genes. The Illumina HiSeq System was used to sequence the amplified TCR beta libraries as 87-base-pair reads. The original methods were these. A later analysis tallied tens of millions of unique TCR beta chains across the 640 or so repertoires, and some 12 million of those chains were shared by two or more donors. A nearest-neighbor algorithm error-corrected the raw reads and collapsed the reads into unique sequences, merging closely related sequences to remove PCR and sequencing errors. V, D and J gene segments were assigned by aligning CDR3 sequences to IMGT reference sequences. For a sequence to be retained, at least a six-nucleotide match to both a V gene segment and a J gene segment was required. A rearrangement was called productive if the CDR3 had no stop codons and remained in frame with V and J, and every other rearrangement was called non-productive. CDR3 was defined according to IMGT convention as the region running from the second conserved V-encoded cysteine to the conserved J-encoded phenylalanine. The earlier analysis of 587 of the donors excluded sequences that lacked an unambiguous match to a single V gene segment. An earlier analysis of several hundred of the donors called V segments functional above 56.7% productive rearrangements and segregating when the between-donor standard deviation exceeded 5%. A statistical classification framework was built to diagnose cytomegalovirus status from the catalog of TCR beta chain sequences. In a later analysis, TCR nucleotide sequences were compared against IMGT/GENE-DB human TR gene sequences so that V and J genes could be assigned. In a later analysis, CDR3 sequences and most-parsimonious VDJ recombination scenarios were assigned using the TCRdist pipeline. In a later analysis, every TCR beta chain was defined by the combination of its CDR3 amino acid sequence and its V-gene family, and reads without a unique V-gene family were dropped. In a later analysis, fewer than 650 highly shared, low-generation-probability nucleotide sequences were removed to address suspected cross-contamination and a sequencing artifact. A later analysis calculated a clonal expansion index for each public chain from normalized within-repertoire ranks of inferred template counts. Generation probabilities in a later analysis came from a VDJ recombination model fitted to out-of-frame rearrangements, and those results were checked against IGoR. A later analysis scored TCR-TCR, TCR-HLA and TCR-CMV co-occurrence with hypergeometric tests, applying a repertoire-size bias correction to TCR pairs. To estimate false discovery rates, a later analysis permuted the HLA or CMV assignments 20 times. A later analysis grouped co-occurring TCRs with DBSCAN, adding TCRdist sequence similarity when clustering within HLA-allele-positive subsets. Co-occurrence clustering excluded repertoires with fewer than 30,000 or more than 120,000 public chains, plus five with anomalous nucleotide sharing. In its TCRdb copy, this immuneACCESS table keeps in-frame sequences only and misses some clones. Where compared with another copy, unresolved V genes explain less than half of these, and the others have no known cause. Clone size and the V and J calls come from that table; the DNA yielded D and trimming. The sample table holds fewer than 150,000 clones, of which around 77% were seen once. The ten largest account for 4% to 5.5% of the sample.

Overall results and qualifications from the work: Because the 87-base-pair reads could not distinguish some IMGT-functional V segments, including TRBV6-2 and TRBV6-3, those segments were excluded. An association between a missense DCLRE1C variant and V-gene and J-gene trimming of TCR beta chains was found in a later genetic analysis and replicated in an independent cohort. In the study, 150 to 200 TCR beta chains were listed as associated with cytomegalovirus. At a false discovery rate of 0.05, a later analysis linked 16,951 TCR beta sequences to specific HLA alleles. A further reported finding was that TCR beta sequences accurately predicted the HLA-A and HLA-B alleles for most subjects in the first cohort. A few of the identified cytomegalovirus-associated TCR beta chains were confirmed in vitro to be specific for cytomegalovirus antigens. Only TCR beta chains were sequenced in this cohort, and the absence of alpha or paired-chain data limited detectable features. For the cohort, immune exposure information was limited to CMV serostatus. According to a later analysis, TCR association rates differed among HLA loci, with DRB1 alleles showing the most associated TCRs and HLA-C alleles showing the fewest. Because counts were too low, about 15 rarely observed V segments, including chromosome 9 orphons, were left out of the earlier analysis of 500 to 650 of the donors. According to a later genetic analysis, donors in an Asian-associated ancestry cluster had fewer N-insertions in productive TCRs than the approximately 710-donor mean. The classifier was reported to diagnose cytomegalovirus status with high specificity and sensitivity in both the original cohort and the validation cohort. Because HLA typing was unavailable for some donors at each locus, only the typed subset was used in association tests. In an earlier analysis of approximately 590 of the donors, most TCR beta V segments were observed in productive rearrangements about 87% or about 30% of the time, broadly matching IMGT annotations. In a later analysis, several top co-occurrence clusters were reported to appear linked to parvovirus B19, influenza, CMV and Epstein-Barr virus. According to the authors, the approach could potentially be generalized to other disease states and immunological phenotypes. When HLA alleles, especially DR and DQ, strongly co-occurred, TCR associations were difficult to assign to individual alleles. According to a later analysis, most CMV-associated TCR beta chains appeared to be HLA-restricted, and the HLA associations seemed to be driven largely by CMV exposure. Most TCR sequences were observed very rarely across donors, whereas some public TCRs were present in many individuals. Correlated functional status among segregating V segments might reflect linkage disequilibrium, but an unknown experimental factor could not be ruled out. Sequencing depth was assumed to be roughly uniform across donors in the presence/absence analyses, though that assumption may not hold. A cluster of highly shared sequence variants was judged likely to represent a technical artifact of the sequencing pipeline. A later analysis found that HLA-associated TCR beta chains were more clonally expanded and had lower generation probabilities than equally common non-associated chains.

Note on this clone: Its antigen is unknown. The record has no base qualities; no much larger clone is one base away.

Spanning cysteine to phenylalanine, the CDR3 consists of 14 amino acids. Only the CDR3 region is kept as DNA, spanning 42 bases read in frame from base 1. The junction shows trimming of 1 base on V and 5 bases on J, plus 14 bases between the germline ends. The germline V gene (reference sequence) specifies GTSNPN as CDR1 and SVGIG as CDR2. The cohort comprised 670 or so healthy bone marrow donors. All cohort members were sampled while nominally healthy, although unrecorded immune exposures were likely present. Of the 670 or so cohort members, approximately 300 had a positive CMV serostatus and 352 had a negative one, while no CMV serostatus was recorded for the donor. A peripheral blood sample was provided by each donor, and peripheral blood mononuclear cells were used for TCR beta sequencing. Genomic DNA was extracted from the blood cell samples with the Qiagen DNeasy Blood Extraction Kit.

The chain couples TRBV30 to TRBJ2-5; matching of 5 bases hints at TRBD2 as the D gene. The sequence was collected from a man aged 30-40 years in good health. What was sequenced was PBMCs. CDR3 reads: CAWSAGFGGETQYF. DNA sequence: TGTGCCTGGAGTGCGGGGTTCGGTGGCGAGACCCAGTACTTC.